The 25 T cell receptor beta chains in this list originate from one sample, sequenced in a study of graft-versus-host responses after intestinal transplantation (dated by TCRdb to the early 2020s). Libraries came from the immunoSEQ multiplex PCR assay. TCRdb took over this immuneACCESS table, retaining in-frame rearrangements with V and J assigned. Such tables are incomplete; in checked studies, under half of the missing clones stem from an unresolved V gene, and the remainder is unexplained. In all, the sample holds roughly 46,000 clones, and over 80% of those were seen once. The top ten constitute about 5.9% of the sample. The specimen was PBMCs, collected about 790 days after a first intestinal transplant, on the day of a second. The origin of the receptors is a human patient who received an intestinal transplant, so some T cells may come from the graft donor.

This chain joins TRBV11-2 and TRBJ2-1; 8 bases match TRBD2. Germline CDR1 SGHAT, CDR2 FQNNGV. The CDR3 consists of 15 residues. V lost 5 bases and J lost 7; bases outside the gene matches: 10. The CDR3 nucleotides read TGTGCCAGCAGCGTCGGGAGGGGTTCGAGGAATGAGCAGTTCTTC. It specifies CASSVGRGSRNEQFF.

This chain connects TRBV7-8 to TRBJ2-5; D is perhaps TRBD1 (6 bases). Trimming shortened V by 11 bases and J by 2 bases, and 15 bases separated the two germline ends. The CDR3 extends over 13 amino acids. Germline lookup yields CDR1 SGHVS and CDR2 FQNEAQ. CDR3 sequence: CASAPDRQETQYF. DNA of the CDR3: TGTGCCTCGGCTCCTGACAGGCAAGAGACCCAGTACTTC.

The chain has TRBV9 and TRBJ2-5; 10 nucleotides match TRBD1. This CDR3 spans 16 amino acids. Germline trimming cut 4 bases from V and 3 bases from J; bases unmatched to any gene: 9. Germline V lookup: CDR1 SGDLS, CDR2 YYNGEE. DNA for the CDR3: TGTGCCAGCAGCCGCGCCTGGGACAGGGGAAAAGAGACCCAGTACTTC. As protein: CASSRAWDRGKETQYF. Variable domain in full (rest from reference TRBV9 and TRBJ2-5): DSGVTQTPKHLITATGQRVTLRCSPRSGDLSVYWYQQSLDQGLQFLIQYYNGEERAKGNILERFSAQQFPDLHSELNLSSLELGDSALYFCASSRAWDRGKETQYFGPGTRLLVL.

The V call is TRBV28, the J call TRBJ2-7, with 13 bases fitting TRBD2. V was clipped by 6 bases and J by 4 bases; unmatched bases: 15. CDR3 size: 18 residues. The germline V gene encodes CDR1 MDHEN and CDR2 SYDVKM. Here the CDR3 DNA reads TGTGCCAGCAGGGCCTGGACTAGCGGGAGCTCTGTGCTTTACGAGCAGTACTTC. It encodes CASRAWTSGSSVLYEQYF.

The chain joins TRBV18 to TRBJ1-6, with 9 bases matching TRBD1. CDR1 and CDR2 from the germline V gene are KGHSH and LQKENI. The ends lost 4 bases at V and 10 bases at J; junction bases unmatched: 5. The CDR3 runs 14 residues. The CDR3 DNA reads TGTGCCAGCTCACAAGGACAGGGGCACTCACCCCTCCACTTT. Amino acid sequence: CASSQGQGHSPLHF.

The CDR3 reads CASSFSQFSNQPQHF. The CDR3 DNA reads as TGTGCCAGCAGTTTCAGTCAGTTTAGCAATCAGCCCCAGCATTTT. The chain combines TRBV6-1 with TRBJ1-5; D is ambiguous. V shed 5 bases and J shed 0 bases, with 11 bases lying between them. Germline CDR1 is MNHNS and CDR2 is SASEGT. This CDR3 comprises 15 residues.

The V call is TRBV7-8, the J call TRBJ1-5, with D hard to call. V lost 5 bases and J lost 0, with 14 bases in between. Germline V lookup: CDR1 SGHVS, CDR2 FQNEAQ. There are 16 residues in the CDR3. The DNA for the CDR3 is TGTGCCAGCAGCCCTGGACCGAGCTATAGCAATCAGCCCCAGCATTTT. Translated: CASSPGPSYSNQPQHF.

The CDR3 sequence: CASSQADRGRSDGDGQPQHF. The CDR3 DNA is TGCGCCAGCAGCCAAGCGGACAGGGGGAGGTCGGATGGGGATGGGCAGCCCCAGCATTTT. The chain has TRBV4-1 and TRBJ1-5, with 10 bases that match TRBD1. J gave up 7 bases and V 1 base, and 19 bases lay outside the gene matches. CDR1 MGHRA and CDR2 YSYEKL come from the germline V gene. This CDR3 is 20 amino acids long.

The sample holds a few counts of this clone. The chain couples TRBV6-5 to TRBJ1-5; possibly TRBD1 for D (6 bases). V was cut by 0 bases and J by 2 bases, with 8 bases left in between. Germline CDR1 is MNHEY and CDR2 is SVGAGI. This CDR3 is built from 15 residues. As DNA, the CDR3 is TGTGCCAGCAGTTACTCTTCAGGGGGCAATCAGCCCCAGCATTTT. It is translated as CASSYSSGGNQPQHF.

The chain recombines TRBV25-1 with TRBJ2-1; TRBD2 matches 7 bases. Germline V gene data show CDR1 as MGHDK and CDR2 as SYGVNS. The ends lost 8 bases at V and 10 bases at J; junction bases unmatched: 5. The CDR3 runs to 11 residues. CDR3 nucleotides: TGTGCCAGCGGCCCCGGGGGGGAGCAGTTCTTC. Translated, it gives CASGPGGEQFF.

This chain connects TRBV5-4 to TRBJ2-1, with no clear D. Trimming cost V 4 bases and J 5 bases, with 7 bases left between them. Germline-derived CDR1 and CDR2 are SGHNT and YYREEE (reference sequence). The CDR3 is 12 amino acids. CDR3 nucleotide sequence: TGTGCCAGCAGCGTGGACCACAATGAGCAGTTCTTC. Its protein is CASSVDHNEQFF.

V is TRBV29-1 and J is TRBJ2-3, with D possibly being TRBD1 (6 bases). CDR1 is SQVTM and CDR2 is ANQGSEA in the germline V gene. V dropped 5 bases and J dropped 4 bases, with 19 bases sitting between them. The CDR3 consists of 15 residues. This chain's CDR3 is CSVHIGQGFSDTQYF. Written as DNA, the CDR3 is TGCAGCGTTCATATAGGGCAGGGGTTTTCAGATACGCAGTATTTT.

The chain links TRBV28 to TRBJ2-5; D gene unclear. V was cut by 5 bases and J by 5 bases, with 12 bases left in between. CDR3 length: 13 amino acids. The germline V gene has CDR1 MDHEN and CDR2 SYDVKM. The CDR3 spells CASSPPYYETQYF. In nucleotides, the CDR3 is TGTGCCAGCAGTCCACCATACTATGAGACCCAGTACTTC.

CDR3 sequence reads: CASTSVGTVYEQYF. The CDR3 nucleotides read TGTGCCAGCACCTCAGTTGGGACAGTCTACGAGCAGTACTTC. V usage is TRBV7-8 and J usage is TRBJ2-7; 7 bases fit TRBD1. The V gene end was trimmed by 7 bases and the J gene end by 3 bases; junction bases not matched to a gene: 9. From germline, CDR1 is SGHVS and CDR2 FQNEAQ. The CDR3 sequence is 14 residues long.

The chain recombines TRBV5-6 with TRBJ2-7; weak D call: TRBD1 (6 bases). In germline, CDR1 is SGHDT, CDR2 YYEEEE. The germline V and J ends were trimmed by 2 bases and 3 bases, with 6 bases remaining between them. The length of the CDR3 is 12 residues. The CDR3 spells CASSLQGYEQYF. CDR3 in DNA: TGTGCCAGCAGCTTACAGGGCTACGAGCAGTACTTC.

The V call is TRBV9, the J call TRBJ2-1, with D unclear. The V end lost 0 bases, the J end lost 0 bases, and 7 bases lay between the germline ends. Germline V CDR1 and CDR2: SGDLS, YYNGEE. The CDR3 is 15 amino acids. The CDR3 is CASSVEWSSYNEQFF. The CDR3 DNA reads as TGTGCCAGCAGCGTAGAGTGGAGCTCCTACAATGAGCAGTTCTTC.

CDR3 nucleotides: TGTGCCAGCAGTGTTAGTGGGAACGAGCAGTACTTC. Translating gives CASSVSGNEQYF. The rearrangement links TRBV25-1 to TRBJ2-7; D not resolved. V lost 4 bases, J lost 5 bases, and 9 bases lay in between. The CDR3 runs 12 residues. Per the germline V gene, CDR1 is MGHDK and CDR2 is SYGVNS.

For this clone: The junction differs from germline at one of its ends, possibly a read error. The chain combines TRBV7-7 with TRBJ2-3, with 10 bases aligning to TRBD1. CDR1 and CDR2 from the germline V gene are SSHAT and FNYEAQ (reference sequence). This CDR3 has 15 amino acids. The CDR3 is CASSPGTGVTDTQYF. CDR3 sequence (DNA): TGTGCTAGCAGCCCCGGGACAGGGGTCACAGATACGCAGTATTTT. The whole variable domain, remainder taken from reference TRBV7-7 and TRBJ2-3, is GAGVSQSPRYKVTKRGQDVTLRCDPISSHATLYWYQQALGQGPEFLTYFNYEAQPDKSGLPSDRFSAERPEGSISTLTIQRTEQRDSAMYRCASSPGTGVTDTQYFGPGTRLTVL.

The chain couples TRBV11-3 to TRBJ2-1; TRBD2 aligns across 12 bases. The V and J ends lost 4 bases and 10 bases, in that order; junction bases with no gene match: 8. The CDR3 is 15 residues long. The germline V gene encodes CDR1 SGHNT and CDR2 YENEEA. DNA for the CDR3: TGTGCCAGCAGCTATCGACTAGCGGGAGTGGGAGAGCAGTTCTTC. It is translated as CASSYRLAGVGEQFF.

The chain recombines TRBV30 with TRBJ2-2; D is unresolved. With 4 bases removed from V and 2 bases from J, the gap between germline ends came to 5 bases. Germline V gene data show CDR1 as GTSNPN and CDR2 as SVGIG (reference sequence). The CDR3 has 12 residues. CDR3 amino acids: CAWTGNTGELFF. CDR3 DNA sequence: TGTGCCTGGACAGGTAACACCGGGGAGCTGTTTTTT.

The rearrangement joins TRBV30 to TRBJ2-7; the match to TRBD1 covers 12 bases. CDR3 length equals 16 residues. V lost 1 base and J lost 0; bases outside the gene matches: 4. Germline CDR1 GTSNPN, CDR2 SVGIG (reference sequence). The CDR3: CAWSDPGQGASYEQYF. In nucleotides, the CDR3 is TGTGCCTGGAGTGACCCGGGACAGGGGGCCTCCTACGAGCAGTACTTC.

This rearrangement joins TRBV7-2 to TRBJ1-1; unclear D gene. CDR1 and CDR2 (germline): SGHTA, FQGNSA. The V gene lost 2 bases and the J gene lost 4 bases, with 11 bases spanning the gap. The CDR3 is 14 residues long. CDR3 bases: TGTGCCAGCAGCTTACGGTTGGGTGGCACTGAAGCTTTCTTT. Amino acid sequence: CASSLRLGGTEAFF.

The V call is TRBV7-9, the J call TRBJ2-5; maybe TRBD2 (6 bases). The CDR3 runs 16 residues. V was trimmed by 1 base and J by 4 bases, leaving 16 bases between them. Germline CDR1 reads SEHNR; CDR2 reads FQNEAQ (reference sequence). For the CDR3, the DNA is TGTGCCAGCAGCTTAGTAATTTCACTAGCTGGAGAGACCCAGTACTTC. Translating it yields CASSLVISLAGETQYF.

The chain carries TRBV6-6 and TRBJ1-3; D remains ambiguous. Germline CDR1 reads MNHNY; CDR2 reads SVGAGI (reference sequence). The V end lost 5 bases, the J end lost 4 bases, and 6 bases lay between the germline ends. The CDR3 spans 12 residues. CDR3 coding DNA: TGTGCCAGCAGTGTAAAAGGAAACACCATATATTTT. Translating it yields CASSVKGNTIYF.

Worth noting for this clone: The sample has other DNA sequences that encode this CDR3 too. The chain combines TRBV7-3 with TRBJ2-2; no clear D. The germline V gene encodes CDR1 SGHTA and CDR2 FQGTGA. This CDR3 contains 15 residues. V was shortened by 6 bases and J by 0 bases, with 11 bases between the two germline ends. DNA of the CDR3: TGTGCCAGCAGACGTCACGGCCCGAACACCGGGGAGCTGTTTTTT. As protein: CASRRHGPNTGELFF.